Below are 27 T cell receptor beta chains sequenced from a single sample in a study of shared clonotypes between healthy human individuals. This table comes from immunoSEQ multiplex PCR, and its TCRdb copy is limited to in-frame clones, with some not included. The sample lists 900,000 to 1,200,000 clones; roughly 74% were seen once. The sequencing input was memory CD4+ T cells from PBMCs. The subset denotes: CD45RA-negative fraction. All receptors come from a man younger than 35 in good health. Some clones in this sample may be carry-over from other donors' samples.

The chain carries TRBV2 and TRBJ2-5; D gene uncertain. V lost 1 base and J lost 2, with 8 bases in between. The CDR3 sequence is 14 residues long. Germline CDR1 is SNHLY and CDR2 is FYNNEI. The CDR3 nucleotides are TGTGCCAGCAGTGAAGTCTGGGCACAAGAGACCCAGTACTTC. Protein sequence: CASSEVWAQETQYF.

The J gene is TRBJ2-1, the V gene TRBV4-1; 11 bases map to TRBD2. J was trimmed by 6 bases and V by 2 bases; bases with no gene match: 3. CDR1 and CDR2 (germline): MGHRA, YSYEKL. This CDR3 spans 15 amino acids. The CDR3 spells CASSQMGLAANEQFF. Here the CDR3 DNA reads TGCGCCAGCAGCCAAATGGGACTAGCGGCCAATGAGCAGTTCTTC.

The chain combines TRBV27 with TRBJ2-5, with 16 bases identical to TRBD2. The CDR3 contains 18 residues. The V and J ends lost 7 bases and 5 bases, in that order; junction bases with no gene match: 13. The germline V gene has CDR1 MNHEY and CDR2 SMNVEV (reference sequence). The CDR3: CASILPAGLAGGGETQYF. The CDR3 DNA is TGTGCCAGCATCCTCCCGGCGGGACTAGCGGGAGGGGGTGAGACCCAGTACTTC.

The chain recombines TRBV5-1 with TRBJ2-5; D gene uncertain. Trimming stripped 1 base from V and 3 bases from J, with 7 bases between. CDR3 size: 13 residues. Germline V gene sequence: CDR1 SGHRS, CDR2 YFSETQ. The CDR3 sequence: CASSLMAEETQYF. DNA for the CDR3: TGCGCCAGCAGCTTGATGGCAGAAGAGACCCAGTACTTC.

V gene TRBV28 combines with J gene TRBJ1-4, with a possible D match to TRBD1 (6 bases). The CDR3 contains 14 residues. The germline CDR1 and CDR2 sequences are MDHEN and SYDVKM. V gave up 7 bases and J gave up 4 bases, with 13 bases separating them. This chain's CDR3 is CASNIGGSNEKLFF. In DNA, the CDR3 is TGTGCCAGCAATATAGGGGGAAGTAATGAAAAACTGTTTTTT. Based on the CDR3 plus reference TRBV28 and TRBJ1-4, the full variable domain is DVKVTQSSRYLVKRTGEKVFLECVQDMDHENMFWYRQDPGLGLRLIYFSYDVKMKEKGDIPEGYSVSREKKERFSLILESASTNQTSMYLCASNIGGSNEKLFFGSGTQLSVL.

The gene calls are TRBV6-1 and TRBJ1-2; unclear D gene. CDR1 and CDR2 (germline): MNHNS, SASEGT. There are 12 residues in the CDR3. CDR3 in DNA: TGTCGCAGCAGTTGGGGAAACTATGGCTACACCTTC. Encoded protein: CRSSWGNYGYTF.

The chain couples TRBV10-3 to TRBJ2-2; D not certain. CDR1 is ENHRY, CDR2 SYGVKD, per germline. With 6 bases removed from V and 4 bases from J, the gap between germline ends came to 3 bases. The CDR3 is 11 amino acids. Here the CDR3 reads CAISRTGELFF. DNA for the CDR3: TGTGCCATCAGCCGCACCGGGGAGCTGTTTTTT.

The chain employs TRBV7-9 and TRBJ2-7; 10 bases match TRBD2. The CDR3 contains 17 residues. Germline loops: CDR1 SEHNR, CDR2 FQNEAQ (reference sequence). After removal of 2 bases from V and 6 bases from J, the junction contained 13 bases not matched to a gene. DNA of the CDR3: TGTGCCAGCAGCTTAACCCCGCCTAGCGGGAGATCCGGCGAGCAGTACTTC. It specifies CASSLTPPSGRSGEQYF.

This chain connects TRBV27 to TRBJ2-1; D call uncertain. V lost 6 bases and J lost 0, with 6 bases in between. CDR1 and CDR2 from the germline V gene are MNHEY and SMNVEV (reference sequence). There are 13 residues in the CDR3. The CDR3 loop is CASRRSSYNEQFF. The DNA of the CDR3 is TGTGCCAGCAGGCGGAGCTCCTACAATGAGCAGTTCTTC.

The V call is TRBV28, the J call TRBJ1-5; D not certain. V was clipped by 5 bases and J by 5 bases, with 16 bases between them. Germline V gives CDR1 MDHEN, CDR2 SYDVKM. CDR3 length equals 15 residues. The CDR3: CASSTSFLWDQPQHF. CDR3 DNA: TGTGCCAGCAGTACCTCGTTTCTCTGGGATCAGCCCCAGCATTTT.

This clone has only a few counts. This rearrangement joins TRBV11-1 to TRBJ1-2; D perhaps matches TRBD1 (6 bases). Germline V gives CDR1 SGHAT, CDR2 FQDESV (reference sequence). The CDR3 is made up of 14 amino acids. The germline V and J ends were trimmed by 5 bases and 3 bases, with 13 bases remaining between them. The CDR3 DNA reads as TGTGCCAGCAGCCCCCGGGGGGGCCACTATGGCTACACCTTC. It encodes CASSPRGGHYGYTF.

This clone showed up just once. The chain joins TRBV10-3 to TRBJ1-5; D remains unclear. The CDR3 is 16 amino acids. V was clipped by 0 bases and J by 2 bases, with 11 bases between them. The germline V gene has CDR1 ENHRY and CDR2 SYGVKD. The CDR3 coding sequence is TGTGCCATCAGTGAGTCGAGAACAGTTGGCAATCAGCCCCAGCATTTT. It yields the protein CAISESRTVGNQPQHF.

This sequence joins TRBV6-5 and TRBJ2-3, with 14 bases lining up with TRBD2. Trimming removed 6 bases from V and 4 bases from J; junction bases left unmatched: 3. Germline values: CDR1 MNHEY, CDR2 SVGAGI. The CDR3 is 15 residues long. In DNA form, the CDR3 reads TGTGCCAGCAGCCGGACTAGCGGGAGGCCAGATACGCAGTATTTT. It codes for CASSRTSGRPDTQYF.

The chain has TRBV11-2 and TRBJ2-5; D might be TRBD2 (5 bases). This CDR3 contains 14 residues. Germline values: CDR1 SGHAT, CDR2 FQNNGV. V shed 3 bases and J shed 4 bases, with 12 bases lying between them. The CDR3 reads CASSFATGRETQYF. CDR3 coding DNA: TGTGCCAGCAGCTTCGCGACGGGGAGAGAGACCCAGTACTTC.

The chain couples TRBV4-3 to TRBJ2-7; 9 positions agree with TRBD1. The CDR3 runs 15 residues. CDR1 is LGHNA and CDR2 is YSLEER in the germline V gene. V lost 0 bases and J lost 3; bases outside the gene matches: 3. For the CDR3, the DNA is TGCGCCAGCAGCCAAGATCGGGACAGGGTCTACGAGCAGTACTTC. Amino acid sequence: CASSQDRDRVYEQYF.

J is TRBJ2-7 and V is TRBV5-1; weak D call: TRBD1 (6 bases). Germline CDR1 is SGHRS and CDR2 is YFSETQ. Trimming stripped 2 bases from V and 3 bases from J, with 12 bases between. The CDR3 sequence is 14 residues long. The CDR3 is CASSLMTGNYEQYF. As DNA, the CDR3 is TGCGCCAGCAGCTTAATGACAGGAAACTACGAGCAGTACTTC.

This chain connects TRBV29-1 to TRBJ2-4; tentatively, D is TRBD1 or TRBD2 (6 bases each). CDR3 length equals 12 residues. Germline loops: CDR1 SQVTM, CDR2 ANQGSEA. Trimming took 4 bases from V and 6 from J, leaving 10 bases between them. CDR3 loop: CSVGGAGNIQYF. The CDR3 DNA reads TGCAGCGTTGGGGGGGCGGGAAACATTCAGTACTTC. The variable domain in full, completed from reference TRBV29-1 and TRBJ2-4, reads SAVISQKPSRDICQRGTSLTIQCQVDSQVTMMFWYRQQPGQSLTLIATANQGSEATYESGFVIDKFPISRPNLTFSTLTVSNMSPEDSSIYLCSVGGAGNIQYFGAGTRLSVL.

Comments on this clone: Other DNA sequences in the same sample also yield this CDR3. The genes are TRBV5-1 and TRBJ1-1; 8 bases are shared with TRBD1. Trimming cost V 0 bases and J 5 bases; bases outside gene matches: 3. The CDR3 is 14 residues long. CDR1 is SGHRS and CDR2 is YFSETQ in the germline V gene. The CDR3 spells CASSLATGGTEAFF. For the CDR3, the DNA is TGCGCCAGCAGCTTGGCCACAGGGGGGACTGAAGCTTTCTTT.

The chain employs TRBV2 and TRBJ2-7, with TRBD2 matching over 13 bases. Germline CDR1 and CDR2: SNHLY and FYNNEI. The J segment lost 6 bases and the V segment lost 6 bases, leaving 8 bases of the junction unmatched. The CDR3 sequence is 15 residues long. In DNA form, the CDR3 reads TGTGCCAGCAGGGACAGACTAGCGGGAGGATCCGAGCAGTACTTC. It encodes CASRDRLAGGSEQYF.

The chain is built from TRBV5-1 and TRBJ1-3; 8 bases map to TRBD1. Looked up from germline, CDR1 is SGHRS and CDR2 is YFSETQ. This CDR3 has 16 amino acids. V lost 4 bases to trimming and J lost 0 bases; unmatched junction nucleotides: 6. CDR3: CASSPPDRDSGNTIYF. The DNA for the CDR3 is TGCGCCAGCAGCCCCCCGGACAGGGACTCTGGAAACACCATATATTTT.

This rearrangement joins TRBV5-1 to TRBJ1-2; TRBD1 matches 8 bases. V lost 1 base to trimming and J lost 8 bases; unmatched junction nucleotides: 7. Germline loops: CDR1 SGHRS, CDR2 YFSETQ. The CDR3 covers 14 residues. This CDR3 reads CASSLPGGAGGYTF. The CDR3 bases are TGCGCCAGCAGCTTGCCAGGGGGCGCAGGGGGCTACACCTTC.

In this sample, this clone turned up once. The chain carries TRBV7-2 and TRBJ2-1; D gene unclear. This CDR3 has 15 amino acids. CDR1 is SGHTA and CDR2 is FQGNSA in the germline V gene. V was shortened by 7 bases and J by 1 base, with 14 bases between the two germline ends. Written as DNA, the CDR3 is TGTGCCAGCACCTCGCTTTCGGCTTCCTACAATGAGCAGTTCTTC. This translates into CASTSLSASYNEQFF.

The chain recombines TRBV6-6 with TRBJ1-2, with 12 bases aligning to TRBD1. The V gene's germline CDR1 is MNHNY and CDR2 SVGAGI (reference sequence). Trimming took 5 bases from V and 5 from J; bases not matched to a gene: 6. The CDR3 is 15 residues long. The CDR3 DNA reads TGTGCCAGCAGTCCCGGGACAGGGGGCTATTATGGCTACACCTTC. Its protein is CASSPGTGGYYGYTF.

The genes are TRBV28 and TRBJ2-2, with a possible D match to TRBD2 (6 bases). Germline values: CDR1 MDHEN, CDR2 SYDVKM. V lost 6 bases and J lost 0, with 20 bases in between. CDR3 length: 18 residues. The CDR3 DNA reads TGTGCCAGCAGCCTGTACAGACTAGTTCCCGCGAACACCGGGGAGCTGTTTTTT. Its translation is CASSLYRLVPANTGELFF.

This chain links TRBV11-2 with TRBJ1-2; 10 nucleotides align to TRBD1. V dropped 3 bases and J dropped 4; count of bases not matched to a gene: 5. The CDR3 sequence is 15 residues long. The germline gives CDR1 SGHAT, CDR2 FQNNGV. The CDR3 protein is CASSLIGTGVYGYTF. CDR3 DNA: TGTGCCAGCAGCTTGATAGGGACAGGGGTCTATGGCTACACCTTC. Looking up the rest from reference TRBV11-2 and TRBJ1-2 gives the full variable domain: EAGVAQSPRYKIIEKRQSVAFWCNPISGHATLYWYQQILGQGPKLLIQFQNNGVVDDSQLPKDRFSAERLKGVDSTLKIQPAKLEDSAVYLCASSLIGTGVYGYTFGSGTRLTVV.

This chain links TRBV27 with TRBJ2-2; the D gene is possibly TRBD1 (6 bases). The CDR3 contains 15 residues. Per the germline V gene, CDR1 is MNHEY and CDR2 is SMNVEV (reference sequence). Deletions cut 5 bases from V and 3 bases from J, with 13 bases between. CDR3 region: CASSRMDRDTGELFF. DNA for the CDR3: TGTGCCAGCAGTAGGATGGACAGAGACACCGGGGAGCTGTTTTTT.

The V gene is TRBV5-1, the J gene TRBJ1-1; D is undetermined. Germline-derived CDR1 and CDR2 are SGHRS and YFSETQ. V was shortened by 1 base and J by 3 bases, with 7 bases between the two germline ends. The CDR3 is 13 amino acids. The CDR3 region is CASSLQSYTEAFF. The CDR3 DNA follows: TGCGCCAGCAGCTTGCAATCCTACACTGAAGCTTTCTTT.